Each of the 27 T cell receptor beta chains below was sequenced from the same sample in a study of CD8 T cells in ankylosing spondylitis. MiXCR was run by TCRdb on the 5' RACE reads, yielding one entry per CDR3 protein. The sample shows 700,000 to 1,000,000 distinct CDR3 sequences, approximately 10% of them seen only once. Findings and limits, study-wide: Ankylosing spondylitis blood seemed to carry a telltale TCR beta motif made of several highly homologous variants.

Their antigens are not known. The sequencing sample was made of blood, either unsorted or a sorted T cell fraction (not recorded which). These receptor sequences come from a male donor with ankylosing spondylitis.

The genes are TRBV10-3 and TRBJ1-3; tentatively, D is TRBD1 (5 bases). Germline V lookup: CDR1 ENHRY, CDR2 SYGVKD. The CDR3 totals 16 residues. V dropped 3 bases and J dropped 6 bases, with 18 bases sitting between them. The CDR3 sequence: CAISELRDPSTNTIYF. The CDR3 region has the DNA TGTGCCATCAGTGAACTACGGGACCCATCGACAAACACCATATATTTT.

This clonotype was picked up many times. The CDR3 spells CAISFSGVETQYF. DNA of the CDR3: TGTGCCATCAGCTTTAGCGGGGTAGAGACCCAGTACTTC. The J gene is TRBJ2-5, the V gene TRBV10-3; TRBD2 aligns across 8 bases. The length of the CDR3 is 13 residues. The germline gives CDR1 ENHRY, CDR2 SYGVKD. V lost 6 bases to trimming and J lost 4 bases; unmatched junction nucleotides: 4.

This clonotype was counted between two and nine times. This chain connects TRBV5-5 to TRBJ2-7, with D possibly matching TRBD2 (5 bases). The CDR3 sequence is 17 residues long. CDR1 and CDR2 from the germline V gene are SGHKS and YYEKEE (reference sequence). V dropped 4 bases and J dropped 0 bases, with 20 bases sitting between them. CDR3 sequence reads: CASSILEVMGYSYEQYF. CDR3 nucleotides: TGTGCCAGCAGCATACTAGAGGTAATGGGATACTCCTACGAGCAGTACTTC. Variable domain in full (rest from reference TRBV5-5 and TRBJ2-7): DAGVTQSPTHLIKTRGQQVTLRCSPISGHKSVSWYQQVLGQGPQFIFQYYEKEERGRGNFPDRFSARQFPNYSSELNVNALLLGDSALYLCASSILEVMGYSYEQYFGPGTRLTVT.

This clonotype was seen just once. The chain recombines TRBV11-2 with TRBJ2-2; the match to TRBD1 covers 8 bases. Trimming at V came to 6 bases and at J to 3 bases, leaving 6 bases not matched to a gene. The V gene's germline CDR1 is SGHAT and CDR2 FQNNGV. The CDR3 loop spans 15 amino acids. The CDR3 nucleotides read TGTGCCAGCAGTCAGGGGGCTACCTACACCGGGGAGCTGTTTTTT. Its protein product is CASSQGATYTGELFF. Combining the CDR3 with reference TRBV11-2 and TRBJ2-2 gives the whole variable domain EAGVAQSPRYKIIEKRQSVAFWCNPISGHATLYWYQQILGQGPKLLIQFQNNGVVDDSQLPKDRFSAERLKGVDSTLKIQPAKLEDSAVYLCASSQGATYTGELFFGEGSRLTVL.

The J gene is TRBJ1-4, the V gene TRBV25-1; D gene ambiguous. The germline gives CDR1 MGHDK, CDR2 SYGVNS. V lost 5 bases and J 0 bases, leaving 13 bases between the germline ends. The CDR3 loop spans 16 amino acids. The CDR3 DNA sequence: TGTGCCAGCAGTTGGGTCGAGAGGGCAACTAATGAAAAACTGTTTTTT. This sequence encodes CASSWVERATNEKLFF.

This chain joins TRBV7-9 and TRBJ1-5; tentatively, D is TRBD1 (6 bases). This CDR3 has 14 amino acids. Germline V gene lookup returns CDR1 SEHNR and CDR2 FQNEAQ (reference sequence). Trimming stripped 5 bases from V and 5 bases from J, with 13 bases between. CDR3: CASSPDSFYQPQHF. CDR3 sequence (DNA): TGTGCCAGCAGCCCGGACAGCTTCTATCAGCCCCAGCATTTT.

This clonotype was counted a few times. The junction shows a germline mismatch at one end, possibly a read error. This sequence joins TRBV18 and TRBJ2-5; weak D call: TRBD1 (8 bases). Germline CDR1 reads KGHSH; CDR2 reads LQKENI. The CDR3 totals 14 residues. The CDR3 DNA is TGTGCCAGCTCCCCACAGGGGGAGGGAGAGACCCAGTACTTC. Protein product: CASSPQGEGETQYF.

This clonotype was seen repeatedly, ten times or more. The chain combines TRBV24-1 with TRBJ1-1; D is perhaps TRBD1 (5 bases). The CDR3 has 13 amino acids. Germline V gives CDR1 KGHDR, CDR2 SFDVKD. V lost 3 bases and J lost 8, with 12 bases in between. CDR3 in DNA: TGTGCCACCAGTGATGGGGCTTTCGGCGAAGCTTTCTTT. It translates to CATSDGAFGEAFF.

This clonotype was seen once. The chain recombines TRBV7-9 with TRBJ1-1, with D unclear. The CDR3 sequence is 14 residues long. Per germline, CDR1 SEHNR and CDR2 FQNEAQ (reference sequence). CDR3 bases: TGTGCGGTGAACATCGGCAATGGAAGCTTCAAAACTTTCTTT. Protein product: CAVNIGNGSFKTFF.

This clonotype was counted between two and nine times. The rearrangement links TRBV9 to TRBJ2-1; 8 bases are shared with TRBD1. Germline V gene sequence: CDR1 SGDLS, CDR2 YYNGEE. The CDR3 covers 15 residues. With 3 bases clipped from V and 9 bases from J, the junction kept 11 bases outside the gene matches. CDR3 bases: TGTGCCAGCAGCGGTTACACCGGGACAGGCGCTGAGCAGTTCTTC. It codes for CASSGYTGTGAEQFF.

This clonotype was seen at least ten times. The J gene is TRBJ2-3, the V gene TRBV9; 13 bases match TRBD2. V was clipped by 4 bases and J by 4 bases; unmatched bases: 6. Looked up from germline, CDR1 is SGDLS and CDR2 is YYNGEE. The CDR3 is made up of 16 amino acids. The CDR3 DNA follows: TGTGCCAGCAGCATTGGGACTAGCGGGGTTTCAGATACGCAGTATTTT. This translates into CASSIGTSGVSDTQYF.

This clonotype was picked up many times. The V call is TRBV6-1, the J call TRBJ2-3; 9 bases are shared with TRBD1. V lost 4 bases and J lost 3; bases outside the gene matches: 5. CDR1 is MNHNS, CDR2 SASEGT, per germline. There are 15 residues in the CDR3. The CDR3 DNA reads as TGTGCCAGCAGTGGACAGGGGGTATGGACAGATACGCAGTATTTT. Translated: CASSGQGVWTDTQYF.

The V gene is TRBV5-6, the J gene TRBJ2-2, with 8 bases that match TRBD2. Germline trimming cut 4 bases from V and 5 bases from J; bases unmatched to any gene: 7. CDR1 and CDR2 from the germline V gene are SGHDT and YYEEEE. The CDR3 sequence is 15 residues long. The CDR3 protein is CASSPSAGVTGELFF. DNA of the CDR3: TGTGCCAGCAGCCCCTCAGCGGGAGTTACCGGGGAGCTGTTTTTT.

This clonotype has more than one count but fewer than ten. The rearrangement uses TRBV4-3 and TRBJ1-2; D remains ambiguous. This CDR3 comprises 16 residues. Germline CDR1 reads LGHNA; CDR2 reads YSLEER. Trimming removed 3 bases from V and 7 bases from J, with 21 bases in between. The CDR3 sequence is CASSHLGRVAGTGYTF. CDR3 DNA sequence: TGCGCCAGCAGCCACCTCGGGAGGGTCGCGGGTACTGGCTACACCTTC.

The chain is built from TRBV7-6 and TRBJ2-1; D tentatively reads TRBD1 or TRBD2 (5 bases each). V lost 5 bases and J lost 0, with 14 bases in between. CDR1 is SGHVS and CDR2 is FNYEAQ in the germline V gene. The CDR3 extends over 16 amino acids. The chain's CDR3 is CASSRTGEGSYNEQFF. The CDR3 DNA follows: TGTGCCAGCAGCCGCACAGGAGAGGGCTCCTACAATGAGCAGTTCTTC.

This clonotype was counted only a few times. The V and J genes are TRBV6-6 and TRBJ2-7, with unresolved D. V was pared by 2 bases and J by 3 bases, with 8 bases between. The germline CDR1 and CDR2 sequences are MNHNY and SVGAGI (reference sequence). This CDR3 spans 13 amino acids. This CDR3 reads CASSYPKGYEQYF. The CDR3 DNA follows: TGTGCCAGCAGTTACCCGAAAGGCTACGAGCAGTACTTC.

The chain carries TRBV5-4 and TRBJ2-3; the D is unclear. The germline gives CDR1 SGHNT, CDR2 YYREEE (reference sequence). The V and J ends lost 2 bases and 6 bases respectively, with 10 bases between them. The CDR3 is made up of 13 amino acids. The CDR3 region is CASSFPMEDTQYF. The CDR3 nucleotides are TGTGCCAGCAGCTTTCCGATGGAGGATACGCAGTATTTT.

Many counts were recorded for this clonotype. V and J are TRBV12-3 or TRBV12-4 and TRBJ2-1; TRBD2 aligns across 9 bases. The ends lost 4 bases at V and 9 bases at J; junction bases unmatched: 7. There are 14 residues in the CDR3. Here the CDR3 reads CASSSWGLAFEQFF. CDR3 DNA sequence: TGTGCCAGCAGTTCCTGGGGACTAGCCTTTGAGCAGTTCTTC.

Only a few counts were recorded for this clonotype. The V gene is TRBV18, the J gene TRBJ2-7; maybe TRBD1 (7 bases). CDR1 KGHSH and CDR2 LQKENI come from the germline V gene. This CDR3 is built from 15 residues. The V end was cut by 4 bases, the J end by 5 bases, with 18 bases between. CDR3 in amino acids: CASSLGRRGLNEQYF. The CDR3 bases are TGTGCCAGCTCACTCGGGCGGAGGGGGCTGAACGAGCAGTACTTC. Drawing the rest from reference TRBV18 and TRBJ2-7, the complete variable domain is NAGVMQNPRHLVRRRGQEARLRCSPMKGHSHVYWYRQLPEEGLKFMVYLQKENIIDESGMPKERFSAEFPKEGPSILRIQQVVRGDSAAYFCASSLGRRGLNEQYFGPGTRLTVT.

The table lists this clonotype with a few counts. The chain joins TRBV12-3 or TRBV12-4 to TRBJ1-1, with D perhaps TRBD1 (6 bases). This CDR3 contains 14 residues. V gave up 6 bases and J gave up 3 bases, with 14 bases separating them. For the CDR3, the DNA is TGTGCCAGCAGAACTACAGGGAGCTACACTGAAGCTTTCTTT. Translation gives CASRTTGSYTEAFF.

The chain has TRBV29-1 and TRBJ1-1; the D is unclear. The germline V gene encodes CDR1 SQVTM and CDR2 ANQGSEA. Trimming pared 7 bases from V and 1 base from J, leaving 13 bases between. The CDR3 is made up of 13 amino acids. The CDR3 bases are TGCAGCGCTAAAAGTGCCCGGAACACTGAAGCTTTCTTT. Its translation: CSAKSARNTEAFF.

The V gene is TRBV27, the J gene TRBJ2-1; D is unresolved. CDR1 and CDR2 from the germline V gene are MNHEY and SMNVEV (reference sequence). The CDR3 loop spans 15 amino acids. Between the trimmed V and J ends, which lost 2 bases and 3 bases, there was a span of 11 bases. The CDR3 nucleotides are TGTGCCAGCAGTTTAATAGGGCTAGACTACAATGAGCAGTTCTTC. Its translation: CASSLIGLDYNEQFF.

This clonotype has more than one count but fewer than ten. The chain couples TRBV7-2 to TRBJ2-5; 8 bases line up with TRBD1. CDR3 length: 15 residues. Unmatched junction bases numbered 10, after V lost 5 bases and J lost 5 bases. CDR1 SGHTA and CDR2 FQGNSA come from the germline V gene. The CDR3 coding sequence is TGTGCCAGCAGCATGGGACAGGCGGTGACGGAGACCCAGTACTTC. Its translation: CASSMGQAVTETQYF.

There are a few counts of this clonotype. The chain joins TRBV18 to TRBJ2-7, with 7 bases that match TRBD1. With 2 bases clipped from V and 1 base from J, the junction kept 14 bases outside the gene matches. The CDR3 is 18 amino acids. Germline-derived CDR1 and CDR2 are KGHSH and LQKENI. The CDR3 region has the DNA TGTGCCAGCTCACCAACCACCTGGAAACAGGGGTCATCCTACGAGCAGTACTTC. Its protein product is CASSPTTWKQGSSYEQYF. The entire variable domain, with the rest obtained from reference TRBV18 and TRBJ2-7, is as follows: NAGVMQNPRHLVRRRGQEARLRCSPMKGHSHVYWYRQLPEEGLKFMVYLQKENIIDESGMPKERFSAEFPKEGPSILRIQQVVRGDSAAYFCASSPTTWKQGSSYEQYFGPGTRLTVT.

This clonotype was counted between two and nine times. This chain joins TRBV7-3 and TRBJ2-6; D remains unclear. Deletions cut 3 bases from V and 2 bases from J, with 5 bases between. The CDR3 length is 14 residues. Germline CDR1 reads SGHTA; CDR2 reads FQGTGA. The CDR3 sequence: CASSFYPGANVLTF. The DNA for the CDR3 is TGTGCCAGCAGCTTCTACCCTGGGGCCAACGTCCTGACTTTC.

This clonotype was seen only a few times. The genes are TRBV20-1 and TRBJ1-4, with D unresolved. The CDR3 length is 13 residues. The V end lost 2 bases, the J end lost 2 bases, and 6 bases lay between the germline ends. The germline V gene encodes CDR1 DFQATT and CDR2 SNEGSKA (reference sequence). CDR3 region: CSARWRTNEKLFF. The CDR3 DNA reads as TGCAGTGCTAGATGGAGGACTAATGAAAAACTGTTTTTT.

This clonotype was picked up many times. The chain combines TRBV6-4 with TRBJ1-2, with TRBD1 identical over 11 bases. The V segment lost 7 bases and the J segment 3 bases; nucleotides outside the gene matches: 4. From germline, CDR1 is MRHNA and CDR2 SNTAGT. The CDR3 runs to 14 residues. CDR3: CASKGQGGDYGYTF. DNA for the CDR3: TGTGCCAGCAAGGGACAGGGGGGTGACTATGGCTACACCTTC.